Below, 25 T cell receptor beta chains from the same sample are listed, as sequenced in a study of technical replicates of blood from a handful of donors. The data were produced by immunoSEQ multiplex PCR, yet TCRdb's version contains in-frame clones alone and is incomplete. The data show nearly 80,000 clones, with approximately 96% seen just once and 0.3% to 0.35% held by the top ten. The sequenced sample consisted of T cells isolated from PBMCs. These receptors all come from a human donor in good health.

This clone has just one count. The gene calls are TRBV28 and TRBJ1-2; perhaps TRBD1 as D (5 bases). The CDR3 has 15 amino acids. Trimming removed 4 bases from V and 8 bases from J, with 20 bases in between. CDR1 MDHEN and CDR2 SYDVKM come from the germline V gene. As DNA, the CDR3 is TGTGCCAGCAGTTCCCCGGGAATAAGGGGAGGAGGCTACACCTTC. Translation gives CASSSPGIRGGGYTF.

The chain combines TRBV11-1 with TRBJ2-6, with 7 bases identical to TRBD1. V trimming: 4 bases; J trimming: 0 bases; junction bases outside the gene matches: 6. Germline V CDR1 and CDR2: SGHAT, FQDESV (reference sequence). The CDR3 extends over 17 amino acids. The DNA of the CDR3 is TGTGCCAGCAGCTCAAGAGGGGACAGCTCTGGGGCCAACGTCCTGACTTTC. Translating it yields CASSSRGDSSGANVLTF.

The chain couples TRBV19 to TRBJ2-1; TRBD2 aligns across 7 bases. Unmatched junction bases numbered 3, after V lost 1 base and J lost 6 bases. The CDR3 runs to 14 residues. Germline V CDR1 and CDR2: LNHDA, SQIVND (reference sequence). The CDR3 is CASSIGGRGNEQFF. DNA for the CDR3: TGTGCCAGTAGTATAGGGGGGAGGGGCAATGAGCAGTTCTTC.

V gene TRBV9 combines with J gene TRBJ1-5, with 11 bases identical to TRBD1. Germline V gene data show CDR1 as SGDLS and CDR2 as YYNGEE. This CDR3 contains 15 residues. Trimming removed 0 bases from V and 6 bases from J; junction bases left unmatched: 2. CDR3 protein: CASSVDGTGGQPQHF. The CDR3 nucleotides are TGTGCCAGCAGCGTAGATGGGACAGGGGGTCAGCCCCAGCATTTT.

This sequence joins TRBV5-6 and TRBJ1-5, with a possible D match to TRBD1 (6 bases). CDR1 is SGHDT and CDR2 is YYEEEE in the germline V gene. The CDR3 runs to 19 residues. V was cut by 1 base and J by 2 bases, with 22 bases left in between. The CDR3: CASSLTGGGIYTGNQPQHF. In DNA form, the CDR3 reads TGTGCCAGCAGCTTGACGGGAGGGGGTATATATACGGGCAATCAGCCCCAGCATTTT. Based on the CDR3 plus reference TRBV5-6 and TRBJ1-5, the full variable domain is DAGVTQSPTHLIKTRGQQVTLRCSPKSGHDTVSWYQQALGQGPQFIFQYYEEEERQRGNFPDRFSGHQFPNYSSELNVNALLLGDSALYLCASSLTGGGIYTGNQPQHFGDGTRLSIL.

This clone was detected once. The chain carries TRBV2 and TRBJ1-2; unclear D gene. Germline CDR1 reads SNHLY; CDR2 reads FYNNEI. Trimming cost V 6 bases and J 2 bases, with 7 bases left between them. The CDR3 totals 12 residues. CDR3 nucleotides: TGTGCCAGCAGGACATCCAACTATGGCTACACCTTC. Encoded protein: CASRTSNYGYTF.

The chain uses TRBV28 and TRBJ2-7, with no clear D. V was shortened by 8 bases and J by 3 bases, with 11 bases between the two germline ends. The germline gives CDR1 MDHEN, CDR2 SYDVKM. CDR3 size: 12 residues. The CDR3 nucleotides are TGTGCCAGCGGCTTAAAAGTCTACGAGCAGTACTTC. Translating it yields CASGLKVYEQYF.

The chain has TRBV7-2 and TRBJ2-7; 8 bases map to TRBD2. Germline V gene lookup returns CDR1 SGHTA and CDR2 FQGNSA. The ends lost 5 bases at V and 4 bases at J; junction bases unmatched: 7. The CDR3 is 14 residues long. In DNA form, the CDR3 reads TGTGCCAGCAGCCTTAGCGGGACCCTTTACGAGCAGTACTTC. Amino acid sequence: CASSLSGTLYEQYF. Complete variable domain (other parts from reference TRBV7-2 and TRBJ2-7): GAGVSQSPSNKVTEKGKDVELRCDPISGHTALYWYRQSLGQGLEFLIYFQGNSAPDKSGLPSDRFSAERTGGSVSTLTIQRTQQEDSAVYLCASSLSGTLYEQYFGPGTRLTVT.

The V and J genes are TRBV30 and TRBJ2-7; TRBD2 agrees at 11 bases. V shed 1 base and J 3 bases; nucleotides not matched to a gene: 8. CDR1 GTSNPN and CDR2 SVGIG come from the germline V gene (reference sequence). The CDR3 covers 16 residues. The CDR3: CAWSGTGLAGGYEQYF. The CDR3 DNA is TGTGCCTGGAGTGGGACGGGCCTAGCGGGAGGCTACGAGCAGTACTTC.

The chain combines TRBV6-4 with TRBJ2-2, with TRBD1 as a possible D gene (6 bases). The CDR3 is 14 residues long. Germline lookup yields CDR1 MRHNA and CDR2 SNTAGT. V shed 4 bases and J shed 1 base, with 7 bases lying between them. The CDR3 loop reads CASSVQGNTGELFF. The CDR3 DNA reads as TGTGCCAGCAGTGTACAGGGGAACACCGGGGAGCTGTTTTTT.

This chain uses TRBV5-1 with TRBJ2-5, with 8 bases that match TRBD2. This CDR3 contains 16 residues. The V and J ends lost 0 bases and 2 bases, in that order; junction bases with no gene match: 6. Germline CDR1 SGHRS, CDR2 YFSETQ. CDR3 in DNA: TGCGCCAGCAGCTTGGGCCTAACTAGCGGACAAGAGACCCAGTACTTC. Protein product: CASSLGLTSGQETQYF.

The chain employs TRBV6-5 and TRBJ2-7; unclear D gene. Trimming removed 7 bases at V and 4 bases at J, with 5 bases between. This CDR3 is 10 amino acids long. In germline, CDR1 is MNHEY, CDR2 SVGAGI. The CDR3: CASKSYEQYF. CDR3 sequence (DNA): TGTGCCAGCAAATCATACGAGCAGTACTTC.

The gene calls are TRBV7-9 and TRBJ2-5; D is possibly TRBD2 (5 bases). Trimming shortened V by 3 bases and J by 7 bases, and 9 bases separated the two germline ends. The CDR3 extends over 12 amino acids. CDR1 is SEHNR, CDR2 FQNEAQ, per germline (reference sequence). CDR3 sequence reads: CASSFDRGTQYF. The CDR3 coding sequence is TGTGCCAGCAGCTTTGACCGGGGGACCCAGTACTTC.

The chain links TRBV11-3 to TRBJ2-3, with D possibly matching TRBD2 (5 bases). The germline V gene encodes CDR1 SGHNT and CDR2 YENEEA. Trimming left V 0 bases short and J 6 bases short, with 13 bases between. The CDR3 consists of 15 residues. DNA of the CDR3: TGTGCCAGCAGCTTAGAGCGAGGGCTCGGGGATACGCAGTATTTT. Amino acid sequence: CASSLERGLGDTQYF.

CDR3 coding DNA: TGTGCCAGCAGCCATCCGGGACTAGCGACGTCGAGAAATACAGATACGCAGTATTTT. Translating gives CASSHPGLATSRNTDTQYF. The chain recombines TRBV5-4 with TRBJ2-3, with 10 bases that match TRBD2. V shed 4 bases, J shed 3 bases, and the junction held 17 bases outside the gene matches. CDR3 length: 19 residues. Germline values: CDR1 SGHNT, CDR2 YYREEE (reference sequence).

This chain joins TRBV27 and TRBJ1-5, with 8 bases identical to TRBD1. J was trimmed by 7 bases and V by 3 bases; bases with no gene match: 11. Germline CDR1 MNHEY, CDR2 SMNVEV (reference sequence). The CDR3 length is 16 residues. CDR3 in amino acids: CASSFSGDRGGQPQHF. CDR3 in DNA: TGTGCCAGCAGTTTTTCCGGTGACAGGGGTGGACAGCCCCAGCATTTT.

This clone has just one count. V and J are TRBV10-2 and TRBJ1-2; D not certain. Germline CDR1 and CDR2: WSHSY and SAAADI. The CDR3 has 14 residues. Trimming cost V 6 bases and J 4 bases, with 15 bases left between them. CDR3 DNA sequence: TGCGCCAGCAGAGATACACGCTCTGGCTATGGCTACACCTTC. Translation: CASRDTRSGYGYTF.

This clone was detected once. This rearrangement joins TRBV19 to TRBJ1-2, with 10 bases that match TRBD1. Trimming took 10 bases from V and 2 from J; bases not matched to a gene: 13. In germline, CDR1 is LNHDA, CDR2 SQIVND (reference sequence). The CDR3 extends over 16 amino acids. The CDR3, as DNA: TGTGCCACGCTACCGGGACAGGGGTTGAGAAACTATGGCTACACCTTC. Its protein product is CATLPGQGLRNYGYTF.

The V gene is TRBV5-8, the J gene TRBJ1-4, with TRBD1 as a possible D gene (6 bases). CDR3 length equals 15 residues. V was trimmed by 4 bases and J by 5 bases, leaving 15 bases between them. Germline V lookup: CDR1 SGHTS, CDR2 YDEGEE. The CDR3 DNA sequence: TGTGCCAGCAGCCAGTCCGGACAGCAGAATGAAAAACTGTTTTTT. Its protein product is CASSQSGQQNEKLFF.

The V gene is TRBV19, the J gene TRBJ1-1; 8 nucleotides agree with TRBD1. After removal of 1 base from V and 3 bases from J, the junction contained 7 bases not matched to a gene. The germline gives CDR1 LNHDA, CDR2 SQIVND (reference sequence). This CDR3 spans 16 amino acids. The CDR3 spells CASSIGQGTFHTEAFF. Written as DNA, the CDR3 is TGTGCCAGTAGTATAGGACAGGGGACTTTTCACACTGAAGCTTTCTTT.

This sequence joins TRBV5-1 and TRBJ1-1; possibly TRBD1 for D (5 bases). Germline V gives CDR1 SGHRS, CDR2 YFSETQ. The CDR3 spans 18 residues. Trimming shortened V by 0 bases and J by 0 bases, and 18 bases separated the two germline ends. CDR3 residues: CASSLAPRASYMNTEAFF. In DNA, the CDR3 is TGCGCCAGCAGCTTGGCGCCCAGGGCATCGTATATGAACACTGAAGCTTTCTTT. Supplemented by reference TRBV5-1 and TRBJ1-1, the full variable domain reads KAGVTQTPRYLIKTRGQQVTLSCSPISGHRSVSWYQQTPGQGLQFLFEYFSETQRNKGNFPGRFSGRQFSNSRSEMNVSTLELGDSALYLCASSLAPRASYMNTEAFFGQGTRLTVV.

The chain couples TRBV6-1 to TRBJ2-3, with 7 bases that match TRBD1. Per germline, CDR1 MNHNS and CDR2 SASEGT. Unmatched junction bases numbered 8, after V lost 6 bases and J lost 5 bases. This CDR3 contains 14 residues. As DNA, the CDR3 is TGTGCCAGCAGCGATACAGGGGTGGGAGATACGCAGTATTTT. Protein sequence: CASSDTGVGDTQYF.

The V gene is TRBV30, the J gene TRBJ1-5; TRBD1 might be the D (6 bases). CDR3 length: 14 residues. Germline CDR1 is GTSNPN and CDR2 is SVGIG (reference sequence). Trimming took off 1 base at V and 6 bases at J, with 13 bases between the two ends. CDR3: CAWSDGRGIQPQHF. The CDR3 DNA is TGTGCCTGGAGTGATGGCAGGGGTATTCAGCCCCAGCATTTT.

The chain has TRBV5-4 and TRBJ1-2; possibly TRBD1 for D (6 bases). V lost 5 bases and J 5 bases, leaving 10 bases between the germline ends. The CDR3 loop spans 12 amino acids. Germline V gene lookup returns CDR1 SGHNT and CDR2 YYREEE (reference sequence). The CDR3 sequence is CASRGAEYGYTF. The DNA of the CDR3 is TGTGCCAGCAGGGGGGCGGAGTATGGCTACACCTTC.

The chain carries TRBV6-1 and TRBJ1-5, with a possible D match to TRBD1 (5 bases). In germline, CDR1 is MNHNS, CDR2 SASEGT. Trimming took off 2 bases at V and 1 base at J, with 12 bases between the two ends. This CDR3 has 16 amino acids. The CDR3 coding sequence is TGTGCCAGCAGTGAAAGGTGGGGCTCAAGCAATCAGCCCCAGCATTTT. Translating it yields CASSERWGSSNQPQHF.